This T cell receptor (beta chain) appears in the sequencing data of a study of blood T cell repertoires in COVID-19. Germline values: CDR1 KGHSH, CDR2 LQKENI. Trimming removed 3 bases from V and 3 bases from J; junction bases left unmatched: 7. The CDR3 sequence is 17 residues long. Assay used: immunoSEQ multiplex PCR; TCRdb lists only in-frame clones, some missing. The sample lists 250,000 or so clones, around 86% seen once, with roughly 2.6% in the top ten. The gene calls are TRBV18 and TRBJ2-3; TRBD2 agrees at 12 bases. The source of this sequence is a woman between 18 and 30 years old who had recovered from COVID-19. Sequencing input: PBMCs or T cells enriched from blood (not recorded which). CDR3 amino acids: CASSPPTGTSGTDTQYF. CDR3 sequence (DNA): TGTGCCAGCTCACCCCCTACCGGGACTAGCGGGACAGATACGCAGTATTTT. The full variable domain, rest sourced from reference TRBV18 and TRBJ2-3, is NAGVMQNPRHLVRRRGQEARLRCSPMKGHSHVYWYRQLPEEGLKFMVYLQKENIIDESGMPKERFSAEFPKEGPSILRIQQVVRGDSAAYFCASSPPTGTSGTDTQYFGPGTRLTVL.